This T cell receptor beta chain was sequenced for a study of OX40 agonist ivuxolimab in advanced cancers. About the study as a whole: Ivuxolimab was a fully human IgG2 agonistic monoclonal antibody targeting the costimulatory receptor OX40 (CD134). Partial responses were achieved by three dose-escalation patients, of whom one had hepatocellular carcinoma and two had cutaneous melanoma. Prior anti-PD-1, anti-PD-L1 or anti-CTLA-4 therapy was permitted, and less than 45% of dose-escalation patients had received checkpoint inhibitors. Intravenous ivuxolimab was administered to patients every 2 weeks at six dose levels: 0.01, 0.1, 0.3, 1.5, 3 and 10 mg/kg. The dose-escalation cohort was almost 85% male with a mean age of around 62 years, ranging from roughly 23 to 90. The paper covers the monotherapy dose-escalation part of the phase I ivuxolimab trial, which included N ≈ 50 patients. Peripheral TCRbeta sequencing aimed to test whether ivuxolimab altered TCR sequence diversity and caused clonal T-cell expansion. Of the 50 to 55 dose-escalation patients, hepatocellular carcinoma was present in 19, melanoma in roughly 15, renal cell carcinoma in 9 and head and neck cancer in 9. The paper as a whole reports these results and caveats: After ivuxolimab, CD8+ T cells had more expanded clones than CD4+ T cells on average. Low levels of normalized T-cell clonal expansion were also seen in some patients who did not respond. In the 0.1-3.0 mg/kg groups, partial responders had among the lowest normalized peripheral clonal expansion, particularly in CD8+ T cells. Antigen specificity was not determined for the clonally expanded peripheral T cells. At doses from 0.1 to 3.0 mg/kg, clonal expansion was seen in both CD4+ and CD8+ blood T cells between baseline and week 6.

Genomic DNA was isolated from the sorted cells so that the TCRbeta CDR3 region could be sequenced. The immunoSEQ Assay was used for sequencing of TCRbeta CDR3 regions. As stored in TCRdb, this immuneACCESS dataset retains in-frame rearrangements with V and J assigned. A fraction of the clones does not appear; measured against another copy, unresolved V genes explain less than half of the discrepancy, and the remainder lacks a known reason. This sample holds some 68,000 clones; roughly 80% were observed only once. The ten largest clones take up over 1.3% of the sample. Including the terminal cysteine and phenylalanine, the CDR3 comprises 12 residues. The read is trimmed to its CDR3 DNA, 36 bases read in frame from base 1. V is shortened by 8 bases, J by 7 bases, and the region joining them spans 14 bases. The germline V gene provides CDR1 MNHEY and CDR2 SVGAGI. For this clone: The antigen this receptor binds is unknown. No quality values exist for individual bases; no much larger clone is one base distant.

Patients with a history of autoimmune disease or receiving systemic immunosuppression were excluded from the trial. Peripheral blood for TCR sequencing was drawn from every dose cohort at baseline, at cycle 4 day 1 and at cycle 7 day 1. The samples were taken from a phase I, first-in-human, multicenter, open-label dose-escalation trial of ivuxolimab. The trial enrolled adults with locally advanced or metastatic head and neck squamous cell, hepatocellular, melanoma or renal cell carcinoma. Before TCR sequencing, CD4+ and CD8+ T cells were separately sorted from peripheral blood. Here the sequenced sample was CD4+ or CD8+ T cells sorted from blood, taken in a trial of the OX40 agonist ivuxolimab. The chain couples TRBV6-5 to TRBJ1-1; the D gene is perhaps TRBD1, on 6 matching bases. The TCR originated in an adult with an advanced solid tumor such as melanoma, head and neck, liver or kidney cancer. The bases are TGTGCCAGCCGGGGGGCGCAGGGTGAAGCTTTCTTT. Its protein reads: CASRGAQGEAFF.